This T cell receptor beta chain was sequenced during a study of T-cell reconstitution after alpha-beta-depleted transplantation in children. This clonotype was counted only a few times. The target antigen is unknown. Notes on the study in general: As was reported, about two months after transplant, alpha-beta T cells came from several hundred expanded graft clones. At the one-year point after transplant, T-cell counts and TCRbeta diversity were found to come mostly from T cells that had been newly produced. Surviving recipient T cells and thymic progenitors underlay high day-60 TCRbeta diversity in some patients.

Deletions cut 0 bases from V and 7 bases from J, with 10 bases between. Germline V gene sequence: CDR1 SGHVS, CDR2 FQNEAQ. The CDR3 has 14 residues. Unique molecular identifiers were incorporated into the prepared TCRbeta library. TCRdb recomputed calls from the PCR reads with MiXCR, one row per CDR3 protein. The table records approximately 800,000 distinct CDR3 sequences, about 16% of them present only once. This chain connects TRBV7-8 to TRBJ2-1; D is perhaps TRBD2 (5 bases). The sequence derives from a male patient aged 5 to 17 who had a stem cell transplant for acute lymphoblastic leukemia, so the T cells may come from the graft donor. Source: PBMCs, mostly from graft donor cells, taken 360 days after TCRalphabeta/CD19-depleted stem cell transplant. The CDR3 region is CASSLARAGNEQFF. CDR3 sequence (DNA): TGTGCCAGCAGCTTAGCGCGGGCCGGGAATGAGCAGTTCTTC. Variable domain in full (rest from reference TRBV7-8 and TRBJ2-1): GAGVSQSPRYKVAKRGQDVALRCDPISGHVSLFWYQQALGQGPEFLTYFQNEAQLDKSGLPSDRFFAERPEGSVSTLKIQRTQQEDSAVYLCASSLARAGNEQFFGPGTRLTVL.